This record concerns one T cell receptor beta chain sequence. The data belong to a study of OX40 agonist ivuxolimab in advanced cancers. The CDR3 spans 15 residues. Trimming took 0 bases from V and 1 from J, leaving 7 bases between them. The germline V gene has CDR1 SGDLS and CDR2 YYNGEE. Sequencing was performed with immunoSEQ multiplex PCR; in TCRdb, only in-frame clones are kept and a portion is missing. The sample yields some 37,000 clones, over 75% seen once. V and J are TRBV9 and TRBJ2-2; weak D call: TRBD2 (6 bases). The TCR originated in an adult with an advanced solid tumor such as melanoma, head and neck, liver or kidney cancer. The sequencing here drew on CD4+ or CD8+ T cells sorted from blood, taken in a trial of the OX40 agonist ivuxolimab. CDR3 in amino acids: CASSVGGVNTGELFF. CDR3 in DNA: TGTGCCAGCAGCGTAGGCGGGGTGAACACCGGGGAGCTGTTTTTT.